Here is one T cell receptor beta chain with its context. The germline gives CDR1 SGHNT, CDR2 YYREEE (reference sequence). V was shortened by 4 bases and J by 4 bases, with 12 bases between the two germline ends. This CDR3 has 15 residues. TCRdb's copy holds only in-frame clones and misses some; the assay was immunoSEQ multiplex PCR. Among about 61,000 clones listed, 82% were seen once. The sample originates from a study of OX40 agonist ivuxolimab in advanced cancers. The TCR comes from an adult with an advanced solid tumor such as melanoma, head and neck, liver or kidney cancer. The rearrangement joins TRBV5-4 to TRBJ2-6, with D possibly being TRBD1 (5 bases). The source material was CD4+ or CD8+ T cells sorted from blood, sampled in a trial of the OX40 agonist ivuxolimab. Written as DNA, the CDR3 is TGTGCCAGCAGCCCCGGACAATCCGGGGCCAACGTCCTGACTTTC. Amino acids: CASSPGQSGANVLTF. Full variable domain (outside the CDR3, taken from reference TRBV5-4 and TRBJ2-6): ETGVTQSPTHLIKTRGQQVTLRCSSQSGHNTVSWYQQALGQGPQFIFQYYREEENGRGNFPPRFSGLQFPNYSSELNVNALELDDSALYLCASSPGQSGANVLTFGAGSRLTVL.